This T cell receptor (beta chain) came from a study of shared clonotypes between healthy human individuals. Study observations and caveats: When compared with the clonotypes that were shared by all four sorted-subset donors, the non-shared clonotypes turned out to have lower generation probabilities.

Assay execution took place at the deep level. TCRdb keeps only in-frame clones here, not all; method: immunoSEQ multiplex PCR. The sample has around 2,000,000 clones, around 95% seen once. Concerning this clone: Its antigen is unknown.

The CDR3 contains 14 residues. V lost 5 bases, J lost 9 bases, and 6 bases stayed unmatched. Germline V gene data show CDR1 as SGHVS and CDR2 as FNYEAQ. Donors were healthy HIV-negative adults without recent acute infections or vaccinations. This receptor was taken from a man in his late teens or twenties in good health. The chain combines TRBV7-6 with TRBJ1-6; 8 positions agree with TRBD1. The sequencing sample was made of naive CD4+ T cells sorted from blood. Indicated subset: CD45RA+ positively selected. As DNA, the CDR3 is TGTGCCAGCAGCAGGTCGACAGGGGCTTCACCCCTCCACTTT. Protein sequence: CASSRSTGASPLHF.